The entry below gives a single T cell receptor (beta chain) sequence along with its context. This clonotype was recorded many times. No cognate antigen has been identified for it. No quality values exist for individual bases; no much larger clone is one base distant. A case-control design nested within a healthcare worker cohort in London, UK, was used, with weekly nasopharyngeal swab PCR tests and blood sampling performed. Healthcare workers were enrolled in the week of the UK lockdown, from 23 to 31 March 2020, and were followed every week for up to roughly 15 weeks. Library method: 5' RACE. Sequencing was performed on a NextSeq 500. To correct for sequencing error and PCR bias, the TCR library protocol tagged individual cDNA molecules with unique molecular identifiers. Both TCR alpha and beta chains were sequenced, and tight co-correlation was observed between alpha and beta sequence abundances in each sample. Per the authors' processing: Decombinator V4 was used to annotate the V gene, J gene and CDR3 of the TCR sequences. TCRs were defined as expanded if a significant change between any two time points was detected under a Poisson model with p below 0.0001. Abundances of TCRs were expressed as counts per million after normalisation to the total number of TCRs sequenced in each sample. MAIT TCRs were defined by TRAV1-2 paired with TRAJ12, TRAJ20 or TRAJ33, and iNKT TCRs by TRAV10 paired with TRAJ18. A search of VDJdb, accessed on 1 November 2021, was run for TCRs annotated to CMV, EBV and SARS-CoV-2, with TCRs annotated for multiple antigens excluded. The public reads were reprocessed in TCRdb via fastp at Q25 and MiXCR, keeping in-frame beta chains. Merged by CDR3 protein, the rows form single entries marked with the most common genes and DNA. The V and J calls, along with clone size, are taken from TCRdb and not from the paper's own processing. A total of approximately 35,000 distinct CDR3 sequences appear in this sample, around 5.9% of them only once. 10% to 15% of the sample is held by the ten biggest clonotypes.

This sample was included in a study of early T cells in non-severe SARS-CoV-2 infection (dated by TCRdb to 2020 to 2023). Looking at the study overall: Because TCR sequencing relied on bulk RNA taken from unsorted whole blood, pairing of alpha and beta chains was not possible.

Paper-wide results and their limitations: VDJdb matching was skewed toward anti-spike CD8 responses, so virus-specific expansions were likely underestimated and private and CD4 specificities were missed.

From a lookup of the germline V gene, CDR1 and CDR2 are SQVTM and ANQGSEA. The CDR3 numbers 17 residues from cysteine through phenylalanine. CDR3 DNA is the only sequence kept; it has 51 bases, read in frame from the first base. V and J lose 1 base and 1 base, and a span of 19 bases separates them. The receptor was isolated from an adult who was a healthcare worker with PCR-confirmed SARS-CoV-2 infection or an uninfected control (not recorded which). This chain is built from TRBV29-1 and TRBJ2-5; possibly the D gene is TRBD1, per 6 matching bases. Sequenced: whole blood. CDR3 loop: CSVEGEQGQNSQETQYF. The DNA sequence follows: TGCAGCGTTGAAGGAGAACAGGGTCAGAACTCCCAAGAGACCCAGTACTTC.